This entry features one T cell receptor (beta chain) sequence. Its antigen is unidentified. MiXCR, applied by TCRdb to the 5' RACE reads, yields one record per CDR3 protein. The sample has some 290,000 distinct CDR3 sequences, about 16% seen once. The sample belongs to a study of T-cell memory formation after mild COVID-19. Whole-study results and caveats: Mostly located in CM and EM were contracting CD4+ clones, with contracting CD8+ clones located in EMRA. Pre-infection memory harbored some responding clones, suggesting cross-reactive memory joined.

The specimen was PBMCs or a T cell subset sorted from them (not recorded which). The sequence was obtained from a man aged 18-30 years who had mild COVID-19 (a few samples of this study predate the infection). Cell type and time point are not known.

The CDR3 DNA is TGCGCCAGCAGCTTTTACGGGGGGGAAGAGACCCAGTACTTC. This sequence encodes CASSFYGGEETQYF. V is TRBV5-1 and J is TRBJ2-5; 8 bases agree with TRBD2. Unmatched junction bases numbered 3, after V lost 2 bases and J lost 3 bases. Germline CDR1 is SGHRS and CDR2 is YFSETQ. This CDR3 has 14 amino acids.